This TCR beta chain is drawn from a study of blood T cell repertoires in COVID-19. The CDR3 is 17 amino acids. V was pared by 4 bases and J by 0 bases, with 13 bases between. Germline values: CDR1 SGHDN, CDR2 FVKESK. The method was immunoSEQ multiplex PCR; TCRdb's version includes in-frame clones alone and lacks a portion of them. The repertoire has about 24,000 clones, about 89% of them found once; the top ten carry 27%. This receptor was obtained from a man aged 65 to 79 with COVID-19, enrolled during active disease. The sample comprised peripheral blood. The chain recombines TRBV14 with TRBJ2-6; no clear D gene. In nucleotides, the CDR3 is TGTGCCAGCAGCCTGTCGCTAGGCCGCTCTGGGGCCAACGTCCTGACTTTC. Its translation is CASSLSLGRSGANVLTF.